Presented here are 10 T cell receptor beta chains from one specimen sequenced in a study of T cells in Graves' hyperthyroidism and ophthalmopathy. Authors of the study amplified TCR beta CDR3 regions from RNA transcripts. First-round RT-PCR with HTBI primers amplified the TCR CDR3 region. From the multiplex PCR reads, TCRdb called clonotypes with MiXCR, one entry per CDR3 protein. The sample consists of 300,000 to 450,000 distinct CDR3 sequences, over 15% of them appearing once. The sample was blood. The receptors originated from a woman aged 40 to 49 with Graves' ophthalmopathy.

The table lists this clonotype with many counts. The chain combines TRBV20-1 with TRBJ2-7, with D possibly being TRBD1 (7 bases). CDR3 size: 15 residues. V was clipped by 0 bases and J by 0 bases, with 12 bases between them. CDR1 is DFQATT and CDR2 is SNEGSKA in the germline V gene (reference sequence). CDR3 loop: CSAREGGGSSYEQYF. The CDR3 region has the DNA TGCAGTGCTAGAGAAGGAGGGGGCAGCTCCTACGAGCAGTACTTC.

This chain links TRBV6-1 with TRBJ1-2, with TRBD1 as a possible D gene (5 bases). The CDR3 runs 15 residues. The germline gives CDR1 MNHNS, CDR2 SASEGT. V shed 1 base and J shed 2 bases, with 11 bases lying between them. CDR3: CASSEEWGRNYGYTF. In DNA form, the CDR3 reads TGTGCCAGCAGTGAAGAATGGGGGAGGAACTATGGCTACACCTTC.

This clonotype was seen ten or more times. This chain uses TRBV5-1 with TRBJ2-7, with 15 bases lining up with TRBD2. Germline V CDR1 and CDR2: SGHRS, YFSETQ. With 0 bases clipped from V and 5 bases from J, the junction kept 9 bases outside the gene matches. The CDR3 is 18 amino acids. The CDR3 DNA reads as TGCGCCAGCAGCTTGGCGTGGACTAGCGGGAGGGATTGGGACGAGCAGTACTTC. This gives the protein CASSLAWTSGRDWDEQYF.

This clonotype was picked up many times. The chain recombines TRBV28 with TRBJ2-7; 8 nucleotides line up with TRBD1. V was clipped by 5 bases and J by 2 bases; unmatched bases: 8. CDR1 and CDR2 (germline): MDHEN, SYDVKM. This CDR3 is 15 amino acids long. The CDR3 DNA is TGTGCCAGCAGTCCCAGGGGGCGCGGGCCCTACGAGCAGTACTTC. It specifies CASSPRGRGPYEQYF. The entire variable domain, with the rest obtained from reference TRBV28 and TRBJ2-7, is as follows: DVKVTQSSRYLVKRTGEKVFLECVQDMDHENMFWYRQDPGLGLRLIYFSYDVKMKEKGDIPEGYSVSREKKERFSLILESASTNQTSMYLCASSPRGRGPYEQYFGPGTRLTVT.

The chain combines TRBV6-1 with TRBJ1-2; a possible D gene is TRBD1 (5 bases). The CDR3 extends over 13 amino acids. Trimming removed 8 bases at V and 10 bases at J, with 20 bases between. Germline CDR1 MNHNS, CDR2 SASEGT. The CDR3 sequence: CASARRDDGLYTF. Here the CDR3 DNA reads TGTGCCAGCGCCAGACGGGACGACGGCCTCTACACCTTC.

The sample holds many counts of this clonotype. The gene calls are TRBV29-1 and TRBJ1-5; D gene uncertain. CDR3 size: 12 residues. Looked up from germline, CDR1 is SQVTM and CDR2 is ANQGSEA. V lost 0 bases, J lost 9 bases, and 9 bases lay in between. For the CDR3, the DNA is TGCAGCGTTGAAGACCCAGCCGGGCCCCAGCATTTT. Its translation is CSVEDPAGPQHF.

This clonotype was picked up many times. The chain couples TRBV7-2 to TRBJ1-2; TRBD1 aligns across 8 bases. Germline CDR1 is SGHTA and CDR2 is FQGNSA. V shed 2 bases and J 4 bases; nucleotides not matched to a gene: 9. There are 16 residues in the CDR3. CDR3 in amino acids: CASSLSLKGQGYGYTF. The CDR3 DNA reads as TGTGCCAGCAGCTTATCATTGAAAGGACAGGGCTATGGCTACACCTTC.

The chain is built from TRBV12-3 or TRBV12-4 and TRBJ1-2; the D gene is possibly TRBD1 (5 bases). V was clipped by 8 bases and J by 7 bases, with 17 bases between them. This CDR3 contains 13 residues. The CDR3 sequence is CASGNPGGSGYTF. In DNA, the CDR3 is TGTGCCAGCGGCAACCCGGGGGGGAGTGGCTACACCTTC.

This clonotype was observed at least ten times. V is TRBV14 and J is TRBJ2-7; D remains unclear. V lost 4 bases and J 0 bases, leaving 13 bases between the germline ends. The V gene's germline CDR1 is SGHDN and CDR2 FVKESK. The CDR3 is made up of 15 amino acids. The CDR3 sequence is CASSRLDGFSYEQYF. As DNA, the CDR3 is TGTGCCAGCAGCCGACTCGACGGGTTCTCCTACGAGCAGTACTTC.

This clonotype has at least ten counts. J is TRBJ2-2 and V is TRBV15, with 8 bases that match TRBD1. The V and J ends lost 1 base and 7 bases, in that order; junction bases with no gene match: 5. Per germline, CDR1 LNHNV and CDR2 YYDKDF (reference sequence). The CDR3 has 15 amino acids. The CDR3 is CATSRGGTGDGELFF. The CDR3 nucleotides are TGTGCCACCAGCAGAGGGGGGACAGGCGACGGGGAGCTGTTTTTT. The full variable domain, completed using reference TRBV15 and TRBJ2-2, is DAMVIQNPRYQVTQFGKPVTLSCSQTLNHNVMYWYQQKSSQAPKLLFHYYDKDFNNEADTPDNFQSRRPNTSFCFLDIRSPGLGDTAMYLCATSRGGTGDGELFFGEGSRLTVL.